The clone carrying this TCR beta chain appeared many times. The authors amplified TCRs for around 20 PCR cycles with a constant-region primer and a V-primer adapter. TCRdb analysed the reads with MiXCR anew, one entry per CDR3 protein. The sample shows tens of thousands of distinct CDR3 sequences, approximately 12% of them seen only once. The data were obtained in a study of low-dose radiotherapy and immunotherapy resistance in tumors. Study context: Ipilimumab 1 mg/kg every six weeks, together with nivolumab 240 mg every two weeks, was given intravenously to patients.

Time point specified: before trial treatment. Donors, who were enrolled in a single-arm phase I dose-escalation trial, received nivolumab, ipilimumab, aspirin, low-dose cyclophosphamide and low-dose radiotherapy. Those eligible were patients bearing advanced solid tumors lacking tumor-infiltrating lymphocytes. This CDR3 is 16 amino acids long. Looked up from germline, CDR1 is DFQATT and CDR2 is SNEGSKA (reference sequence). Between the trimmed V and J ends, which lost 6 bases and 4 bases, there was a span of 23 bases. The sample in question was PBMCs, obtained before treatment. V is TRBV20-1 and J is TRBJ2-3; D is perhaps TRBD1 or TRBD2 (7 bases each). This receptor was identified in a female donor with ovarian cancer. The chain's CDR3 is CSATPGEGASADTQYF. CDR3 DNA sequence: TGCAGTGCCACCCCGGGGGAGGGGGCGAGCGCAGATACGCAGTATTTT.